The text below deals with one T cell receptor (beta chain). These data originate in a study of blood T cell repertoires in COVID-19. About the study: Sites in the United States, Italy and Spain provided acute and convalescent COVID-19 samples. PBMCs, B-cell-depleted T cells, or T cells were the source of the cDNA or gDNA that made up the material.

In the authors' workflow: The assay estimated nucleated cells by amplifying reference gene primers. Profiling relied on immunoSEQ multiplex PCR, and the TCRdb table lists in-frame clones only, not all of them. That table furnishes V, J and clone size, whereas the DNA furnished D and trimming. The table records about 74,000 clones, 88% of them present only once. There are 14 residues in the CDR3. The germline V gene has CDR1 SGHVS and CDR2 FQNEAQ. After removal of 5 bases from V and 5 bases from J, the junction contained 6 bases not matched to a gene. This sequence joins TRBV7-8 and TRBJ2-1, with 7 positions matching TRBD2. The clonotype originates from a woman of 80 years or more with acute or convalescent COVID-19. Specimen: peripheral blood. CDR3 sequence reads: CASSPGGRDNEQFF. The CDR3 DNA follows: TGTGCCAGCAGCCCGGGAGGTAGAGACAATGAGCAGTTCTTC.